This T cell receptor beta chain stems from a study of T cell responses to AZD1222 COVID-19 vaccine. Across the study: Second-dose recipients at about 4 or about 12 weeks were treated as one pooled group.

The protocol was immunoSEQ multiplex PCR, while the TCRdb copy is restricted to in-frame clones and leaves out a portion. This table has 110,000 to 150,000 clones, around 90% appearing once. Germline-derived CDR1 and CDR2 are SEHNR and FQNEAQ (reference sequence). V lost 2 bases and J 9 bases, leaving 11 bases between the germline ends. The CDR3 is 13 amino acids. This receptor was identified in an adult in good health. This specimen was peripheral blood, taken on day 0 of AZD1222 vaccination. The rearrangement uses TRBV7-9 and TRBJ1-5; possible D gene TRBD1, 5 bases. This chain's CDR3 is CASSLQGDTPQHF. CDR3 sequence (DNA): TGTGCCAGCAGCTTACAAGGGGATACGCCCCAGCATTTT. The complete variable domain, with remaining parts taken from reference TRBV7-9 and TRBJ1-5, reads DTGVSQNPRHKITKRGQNVTFRCDPISEHNRLYWYRQTLGQGPEFLTYFQNEAQLEKSRLLSDRFSAERPKGSFSTLEIQRTEQGDSAMYLCASSLQGDTPQHFGDGTRLSIL.